A selection of T cell receptor beta chains follows, all from one sample in a study of cytomegalovirus exposure and HLA in healthy donors. The repertoire was sequenced with immunoSEQ multiplex PCR; TCRdb's copy has only in-frame clones and lacks some. This sample has under 200,000 clones; roughly 90% occur once, and the top ten carry around 0.99%. Sequenced input: PBMCs. These receptors all stem from a boy aged 2-15 years in good health and CMV-seronegative. Both conserved end residues are part of each CDR3. Each record gives: CDR3 protein, CDR3 DNA, V gene, clone size, CDR3 length, J gene, D gene. The D gene is left open where the match is weak. Clone sizes are given selectively: once, few, many, or a class where the clone is expanded.

CDR3aa: CASSYPDRVSSYEQYF; CDR3nt: TGTGCCAGCAGTTACCCGGACAGGGTGAGCTCCTACGAGCAGTACTTC; v_gene: TRBV2; abundance: -; len: 16; j_gene: TRBJ2-7; d_gene: TRBD1
CDR3aa: CASSFTGGDQETQYF; CDR3nt: TGTGCCAGCAGCTTTACGGGGGGGGATCAAGAGACCCAGTACTTC; v_gene: TRBV7-6; abundance: -; len: 15; j_gene: TRBJ2-5; d_gene: TRBD2
CDR3aa: CASSITTGTGGGNTIYF; CDR3nt: TGTGCCAGCAGCATCACCACCGGGACAGGGGGAGGAAACACCATATATTTT; v_gene: TRBV9; abundance: -; len: 17; j_gene: TRBJ1-3; d_gene: TRBD1
CDR3aa: CASSLAPFPGGSAEAFF; CDR3nt: TGCGCCAGCAGCTTGGCGCCGTTCCCGGGGGGCTCAGCTGAAGCTTTCTTT; v_gene: TRBV5-1; abundance: -; len: 17; j_gene: TRBJ1-1; d_gene: -
CDR3aa: CASNREFQPQHF; CDR3nt: TGTGCCAGCAATAGAGAGTTTCAGCCCCAGCATTTT; v_gene: TRBV7-9; abundance: -; len: 12; j_gene: TRBJ1-5; d_gene: -
CDR3aa: CASSLTEETQYF; CDR3nt: TGCGCCAGCAGCTTAACGGAAGAGACCCAGTACTTC; v_gene: TRBV5-1; abundance: few; len: 12; j_gene: TRBJ2-5; d_gene: -
CDR3aa: CASSISGKHTEAFF; CDR3nt: TGTGCCAGTAGTATCTCAGGGAAACATACCGAAGCTTTCTTT; v_gene: TRBV19; abundance: -; len: 14; j_gene: TRBJ1-1; d_gene: -
CDR3aa: CASSEGPGTAYEQYF; CDR3nt: TGTGCCAGCAGTGAAGGTCCGGGAACCGCCTACGAGCAGTACTTC; v_gene: TRBV6-1; abundance: -; len: 15; j_gene: TRBJ2-7; d_gene: -
CDR3aa: CASNHRGPGGELFF; CDR3nt: TGTGCCAGCAACCACAGGGGACCTGGCGGGGAGCTGTTTTTT; v_gene: TRBV5-4; abundance: once; len: 14; j_gene: TRBJ2-2; d_gene: TRBD1
CDR3aa: CASSLGWGESGYTF; CDR3nt: TGTGCCAGCAGCTTAGGTTGGGGGGAGTCTGGCTACACCTTC; v_gene: TRBV28; abundance: -; len: 14; j_gene: TRBJ1-2; d_gene: -
CDR3aa: CACGGASGRGSYNEQFF; CDR3nt: TGTGCCTGTGGGGGGGCTAGCGGGAGAGGGTCCTACAATGAGCAGTTCTTC; v_gene: TRBV30; abundance: -; len: 17; j_gene: TRBJ2-1; d_gene: TRBD2
CDR3aa: CASSLDRGPYGYTF; CDR3nt: TGTGCCAGCAGCTTGGACAGGGGGCCGTATGGCTACACCTTC; v_gene: TRBV5-4; abundance: -; len: 14; j_gene: TRBJ1-2; d_gene: TRBD1
CDR3aa: CASSLERTGPEKLFF; CDR3nt: TGTGCCAGCAGCTTAGAGCGGACAGGGCCGGAAAAACTGTTTTTT; v_gene: TRBV11-2; abundance: -; len: 15; j_gene: TRBJ1-4; d_gene: TRBD1
CDR3aa: CSVTGGITANEKLFF; CDR3nt: TGCAGCGTTACAGGGGGGATCACGGCTAATGAAAAACTGTTTTTT; v_gene: TRBV29-1; abundance: -; len: 15; j_gene: TRBJ1-4; d_gene: TRBD1
CDR3aa: CASSLGPGLKSTDTQYF; CDR3nt: TGCGCCAGCAGCTTGGGGCCGGGACTAAAGAGCACAGATACGCAGTATTTT; v_gene: TRBV5-1; abundance: -; len: 17; j_gene: TRBJ2-3; d_gene: TRBD2
CDR3aa: CASRKAGGLTGYEQFF; CDR3nt: TGCGCCAGCAGAAAAGCGGGGGGGCTTACGGGTTATGAGCAGTTCTTC; v_gene: TRBV4-1; abundance: few; len: 16; j_gene: TRBJ2-1; d_gene: TRBD2
CDR3aa: CASSPSAGDTQYF; CDR3nt: TGTGCCAGCAGCCCATCCGCAGGGGATACGCAGTATTTT; v_gene: TRBV7-2; abundance: -; len: 13; j_gene: TRBJ2-3; d_gene: -
CDR3aa: CASSSREGGLGELFF; CDR3nt: TGCGCCAGCAGCTCCCGTGAAGGGGGCTTGGGGGAGCTGTTTTTT; v_gene: TRBV5-1; abundance: once; len: 15; j_gene: TRBJ2-2; d_gene: TRBD1
CDR3aa: CASSLAMGSSYEQYF; CDR3nt: TGTGCCAGCAGCTTAGCGATGGGGAGCTCCTACGAGCAGTACTTC; v_gene: TRBV7-6; abundance: -; len: 15; j_gene: TRBJ2-7; d_gene: -
CDR3aa: CASSGTGTRQETQYF; CDR3nt: TGCGCCAGCAGCGGGACAGGCACACGGCAAGAGACCCAGTACTTC; v_gene: TRBV5-1; abundance: -; len: 15; j_gene: TRBJ2-5; d_gene: TRBD1
CDR3aa: CAWSLGADGYTF; CDR3nt: TGTGCCTGGAGTCTGGGGGCGGATGGCTACACCTTC; v_gene: TRBV30; abundance: -; len: 12; j_gene: TRBJ1-2; d_gene: -
CDR3aa: CASSYFQGAQYGYTF; CDR3nt: TGTGCCAGCAGTTACTTCCAGGGGGCACAATATGGCTACACCTTC; v_gene: TRBV6-5; abundance: -; len: 15; j_gene: TRBJ1-2; d_gene: TRBD1
CDR3aa: CASSWAVGSYEQFF; CDR3nt: TGCGCCAGCAGCTGGGCTGTCGGGAGCTATGAGCAGTTCTTC; v_gene: TRBV5-1; abundance: -; len: 14; j_gene: TRBJ2-1; d_gene: -
CDR3aa: CASNQRGSPNEKLFF; CDR3nt: TGTGCCAGCAACCAAAGAGGGAGTCCGAATGAAAAACTGTTTTTT; v_gene: TRBV2; abundance: once; len: 15; j_gene: TRBJ1-4; d_gene: -
CDR3aa: CASSSQGEKLFF; CDR3nt: TGTGCCAGCAGCTCCCAGGGGGAAAAACTGTTTTTT; v_gene: TRBV7-2; abundance: -; len: 12; j_gene: TRBJ1-4; d_gene: -
CDR3aa: CASSGDSQETQYF; CDR3nt: TGTGCCAGCAGTGGGGACTCACAAGAGACCCAGTACTTC; v_gene: TRBV2; abundance: -; len: 13; j_gene: TRBJ2-5; d_gene: -
CDR3aa: CASSLMIAGGYEQYF; CDR3nt: TGTGCCAGCAGCTTAATGATCGCGGGGGGGTACGAGCAGTACTTC; v_gene: TRBV7-2; abundance: -; len: 15; j_gene: TRBJ2-7; d_gene: TRBD2
CDR3aa: CASSKTGNTGELFF; CDR3nt: TGTGCCAGTAGTAAGACAGGGAACACCGGGGAGCTGTTTTTT; v_gene: TRBV19; abundance: -; len: 14; j_gene: TRBJ2-2; d_gene: -
CDR3aa: CASSLVGGPYGQYF; CDR3nt: TGCGCCAGCAGCTTGGTCGGGGGTCCCTACGGGCAGTACTTC; v_gene: TRBV5-1; abundance: -; len: 14; j_gene: TRBJ2-7; d_gene: -
CDR3aa: CASSPSGTVNNEQFF; CDR3nt: TGTGCCAGCAGCCCCAGCGGGACGGTCAACAATGAGCAGTTCTTC; v_gene: TRBV9; abundance: -; len: 15; j_gene: TRBJ2-1; d_gene: TRBD2
CDR3aa: CASSTTVRLSGNTIYF; CDR3nt: TGTGCCAGCAGTACGACAGTTAGGCTCTCTGGAAACACCATATATTTT; v_gene: TRBV28; abundance: -; len: 16; j_gene: TRBJ1-3; d_gene: -
CDR3aa: CASSELAGGPGEQFF; CDR3nt: TGCGCCAGCAGCGAACTAGCGGGGGGGCCGGGTGAGCAGTTCTTC; v_gene: TRBV10-2; abundance: -; len: 15; j_gene: TRBJ2-1; d_gene: TRBD2
CDR3aa: CAISGGQGARNIQYF; CDR3nt: TGTGCCATCAGTGGGGGACAGGGGGCGCGGAACATTCAGTACTTC; v_gene: TRBV10-3; abundance: -; len: 15; j_gene: TRBJ2-4; d_gene: TRBD1
CDR3aa: CASSLGGNTGELFF; CDR3nt: TGTGCCAGCAGCTTAGGAGGGAACACCGGGGAGCTGTTTTTT; v_gene: TRBV7-2; abundance: -; len: 14; j_gene: TRBJ2-2; d_gene: -
CDR3aa: CASSQGVSYEQYF; CDR3nt: TGTGCCAGCAGCCAGGGGGTATCCTACGAGCAGTACTTC; v_gene: TRBV6-5; abundance: -; len: 13; j_gene: TRBJ2-7; d_gene: TRBD1
CDR3aa: CASSSLRGTSLFF; CDR3nt: TGTGCCAGCAGCTCCCTCCGAGGGACTAGCCTGTTCTTC; v_gene: TRBV7-2; abundance: -; len: 13; j_gene: TRBJ2-1; d_gene: TRBD2
CDR3aa: CASSGVASGELFF; CDR3nt: TGTGCCAGCAGTGGGGTAGCGTCCGGGGAGCTGTTTTTT; v_gene: TRBV25-1; abundance: -; len: 13; j_gene: TRBJ2-2; d_gene: -
CDR3aa: CASSPDSNYGYTF; CDR3nt: TGTGCCAGCAGCCCGGACAGTAACTATGGCTACACCTTC; v_gene: TRBV11-2; abundance: -; len: 13; j_gene: TRBJ1-2; d_gene: -
CDR3aa: CASSLQGGLYNEQFF; CDR3nt: TGTGCCAGCAGTCTACAGGGGGGGCTCTACAATGAGCAGTTCTTC; v_gene: TRBV28; abundance: -; len: 15; j_gene: TRBJ2-1; d_gene: -
CDR3aa: CASSDGGHNQPQHF; CDR3nt: TGTGCCAGCAGTGACGGAGGCCACAATCAGCCCCAGCATTTT; v_gene: TRBV27; abundance: -; len: 14; j_gene: TRBJ1-5; d_gene: -
CDR3aa: CASRTGRSPLHF; CDR3nt: TGTGCCAGCCGCACAGGGCGATCACCCCTCCACTTT; v_gene: TRBV2; abundance: -; len: 12; j_gene: TRBJ1-6; d_gene: -
CDR3aa: CASSHPTYNEQFF; CDR3nt: TGTGCCAGCAGCCACCCTACCTACAATGAGCAGTTCTTC; v_gene: TRBV6-1; abundance: -; len: 13; j_gene: TRBJ2-1; d_gene: -
CDR3aa: CASSQEWRNNSPLHF; CDR3nt: TGTGCCAGCAGCCAAGAATGGAGGAATAATTCACCCCTCCACTTT; v_gene: TRBV4-2; abundance: -; len: 15; j_gene: TRBJ1-6; d_gene: -
CDR3aa: CASSSTSGGVGEQFF; CDR3nt: TGTGCCAGCAGCTCCACTAGCGGGGGTGTCGGAGAGCAGTTCTTC; v_gene: TRBV7-2; abundance: -; len: 15; j_gene: TRBJ2-1; d_gene: TRBD2
CDR3aa: CASSLGGKNTEAFF; CDR3nt: TGTGCCAGCAGCTTGGGGGGGAAGAACACTGAAGCTTTCTTT; v_gene: TRBV7-2; abundance: -; len: 14; j_gene: TRBJ1-1; d_gene: -
CDR3aa: CASGQAPGRPVTDTQYF; CDR3nt: TGCGCCAGCGGCCAAGCCCCTGGCAGGCCCGTCACAGATACGCAGTATTTT; v_gene: TRBV4-1; abundance: -; len: 17; j_gene: TRBJ2-3; d_gene: -
CDR3aa: CASSHPPGTSNTGELFF; CDR3nt: TGTGCCAGCTCCCATCCTCCCGGGACATCGAACACCGGGGAGCTGTTTTTT; v_gene: TRBV7-3; abundance: -; len: 17; j_gene: TRBJ2-2; d_gene: -
CDR3aa: CASSCGQGSNQPQHF; CDR3nt: TGTGCCAGCAGCTGTGGACAGGGTAGCAATCAGCCCCAGCATTTT; v_gene: TRBV5-6; abundance: few; len: 15; j_gene: TRBJ1-5; d_gene: TRBD1
CDR3aa: CASYDRIKAPYNEQFF; CDR3nt: TGTGCCAGCTACGACAGGATTAAGGCCCCCTACAATGAGCAGTTCTTC; v_gene: TRBV27; abundance: -; len: 16; j_gene: TRBJ2-1; d_gene: -